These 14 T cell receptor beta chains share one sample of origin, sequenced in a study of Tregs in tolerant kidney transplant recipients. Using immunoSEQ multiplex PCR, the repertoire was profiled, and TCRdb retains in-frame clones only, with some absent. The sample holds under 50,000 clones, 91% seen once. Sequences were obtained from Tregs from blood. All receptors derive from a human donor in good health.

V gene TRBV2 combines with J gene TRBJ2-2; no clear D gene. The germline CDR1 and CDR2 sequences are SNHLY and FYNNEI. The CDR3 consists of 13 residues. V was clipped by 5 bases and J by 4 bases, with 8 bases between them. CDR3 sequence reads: CASSITPTGELFF. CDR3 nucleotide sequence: TGTGCCAGCAGTATAACCCCCACCGGGGAGCTGTTTTTT. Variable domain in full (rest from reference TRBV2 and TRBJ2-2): EPEVTQTPSHQVTQMGQEVILRCVPISNHLYFYWYRQILGQKVEFLVSFYNNEISEKSEIFDDQFSVERPDGSNFTLKIRSTKLEDSAMYFCASSITPTGELFFGEGSRLTVL.

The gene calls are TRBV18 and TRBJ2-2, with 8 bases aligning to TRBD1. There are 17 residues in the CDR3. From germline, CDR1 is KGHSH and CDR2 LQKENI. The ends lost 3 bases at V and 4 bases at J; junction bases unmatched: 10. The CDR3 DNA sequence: TGTGCCAGCTCACCGAACGGGCGACAGGGGACCACCGGGGAGCTGTTTTTT. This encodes CASSPNGRQGTTGELFF. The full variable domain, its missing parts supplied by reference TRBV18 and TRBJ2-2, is NAGVMQNPRHLVRRRGQEARLRCSPMKGHSHVYWYRQLPEEGLKFMVYLQKENIIDESGMPKERFSAEFPKEGPSILRIQQVVRGDSAAYFCASSPNGRQGTTGELFFGEGSRLTVL.

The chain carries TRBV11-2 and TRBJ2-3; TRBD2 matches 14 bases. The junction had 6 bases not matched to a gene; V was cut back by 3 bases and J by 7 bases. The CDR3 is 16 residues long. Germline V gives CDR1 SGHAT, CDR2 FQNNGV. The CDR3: CASSLHGLAGGNTQYF. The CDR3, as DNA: TGTGCCAGCAGCTTGCACGGACTAGCGGGGGGTAATACGCAGTATTTT.

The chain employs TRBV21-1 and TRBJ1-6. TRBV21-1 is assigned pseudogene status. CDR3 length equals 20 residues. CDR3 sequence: CASSKGGGCDRSSYNSPLHF. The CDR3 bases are TGTGCCAGCAGCAAAGGCGGAGGGTGTGACAGGTCCTCCTATAATTCACCCCTCCACTTT.

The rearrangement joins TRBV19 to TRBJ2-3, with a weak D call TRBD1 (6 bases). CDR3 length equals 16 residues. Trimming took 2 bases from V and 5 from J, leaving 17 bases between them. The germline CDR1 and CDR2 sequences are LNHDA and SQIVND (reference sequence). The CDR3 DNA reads TGTGCCAGTAGTATAAACCCAGGAGGCAGGGGAGATACGCAGTATTTT. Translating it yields CASSINPGGRGDTQYF.

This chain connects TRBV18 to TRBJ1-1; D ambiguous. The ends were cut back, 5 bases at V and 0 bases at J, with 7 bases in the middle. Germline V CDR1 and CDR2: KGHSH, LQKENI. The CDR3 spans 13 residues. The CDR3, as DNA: TGTGCCAGCTCAACAGCCATGAACACTGAAGCTTTCTTT. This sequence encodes CASSTAMNTEAFF.

The CDR3 DNA reads as TGCGCCAGCAGTACCACGGGACCGGGCACTGAAGCTTTCTTT. It yields the protein CASSTTGPGTEAFF. The chain employs TRBV10-1 and TRBJ1-1; tentatively, D is TRBD1 (5 bases). The V gene's germline CDR1 is WNHNN and CDR2 SYGVQD (reference sequence). Trimming left V 5 bases short and J 4 bases short, with 14 bases between. There are 14 residues in the CDR3.

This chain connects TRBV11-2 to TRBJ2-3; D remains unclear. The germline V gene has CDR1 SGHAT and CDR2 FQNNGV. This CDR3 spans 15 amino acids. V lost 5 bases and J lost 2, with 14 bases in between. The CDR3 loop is CASSPEIAPTDTQYF. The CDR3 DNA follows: TGTGCCAGCAGCCCCGAAATAGCCCCCACAGATACGCAGTATTTT.

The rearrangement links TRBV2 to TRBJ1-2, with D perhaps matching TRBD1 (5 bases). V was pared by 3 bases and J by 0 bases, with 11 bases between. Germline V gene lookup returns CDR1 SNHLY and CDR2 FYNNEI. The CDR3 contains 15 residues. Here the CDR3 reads CASSEVRTPNYGYTF. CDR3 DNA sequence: TGTGCCAGCAGTGAGGTCCGGACACCTAACTATGGCTACACCTTC.

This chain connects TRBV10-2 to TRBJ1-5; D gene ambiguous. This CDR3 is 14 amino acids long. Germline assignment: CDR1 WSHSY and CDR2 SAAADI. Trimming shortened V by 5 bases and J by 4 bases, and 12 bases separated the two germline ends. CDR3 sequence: CASSPQPINQPQHF. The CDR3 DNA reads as TGCGCCAGCAGTCCGCAGCCAATTAATCAGCCCCAGCATTTT.

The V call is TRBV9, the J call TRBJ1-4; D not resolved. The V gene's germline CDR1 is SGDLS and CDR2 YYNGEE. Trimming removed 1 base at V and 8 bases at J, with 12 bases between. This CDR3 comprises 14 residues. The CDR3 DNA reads TGTGCCAGCAGCGTAAGCGGGCGGTGGGAAAAACTGTTTTTT. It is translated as CASSVSGRWEKLFF. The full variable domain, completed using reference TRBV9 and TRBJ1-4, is DSGVTQTPKHLITATGQRVTLRCSPRSGDLSVYWYQQSLDQGLQFLIQYYNGEERAKGNILERFSAQQFPDLHSELNLSSLELGDSALYFCASSVSGRWEKLFFGSGTQLSVL.

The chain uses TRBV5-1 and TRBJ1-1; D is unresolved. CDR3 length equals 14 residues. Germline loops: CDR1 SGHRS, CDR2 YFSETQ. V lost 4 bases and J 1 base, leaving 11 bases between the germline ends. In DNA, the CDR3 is TGCGCCAGCAGCCAATCCTCACGGAACACTGAAGCTTTCTTT. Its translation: CASSQSSRNTEAFF.

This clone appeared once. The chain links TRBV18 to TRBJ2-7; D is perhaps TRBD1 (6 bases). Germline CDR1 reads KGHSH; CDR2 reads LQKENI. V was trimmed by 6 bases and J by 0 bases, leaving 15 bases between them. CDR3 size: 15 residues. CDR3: CASSTADSSSYEQYF. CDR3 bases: TGTGCCAGCTCCACGGCGGACAGCTCCTCCTACGAGCAGTACTTC.

In DNA, the CDR3 is TGTGCCAGCAGTCCCCCGGGACAAGGGAATTCACCCCTCCACTTT. Protein sequence: CASSPPGQGNSPLHF. The genes are TRBV2 and TRBJ1-6; perhaps TRBD1 as D (6 bases). Germline assignment: CDR1 SNHLY and CDR2 FYNNEI. The CDR3 is 15 amino acids. Deletions cut 5 bases from V and 7 bases from J, with 15 bases between.